The 7 T cell receptor beta chains listed next were all sequenced from one sample in a study of blood T cell repertoires in COVID-19. Sequenced by immunoSEQ multiplex PCR; TCRdb stores in-frame clones only, minus some. The repertoire has 400,000 to 500,000 clones, roughly 90% of them found once; the top ten carry approximately 1.3%. Specimen: PBMCs or T cells enriched from blood (not recorded which). All receptors come from a woman aged 18 to 35 who had been exposed to COVID-19.

The CDR3 loop is CASSVNRVSGANVLTF. For the CDR3, the DNA is TGTGCCAGCAGCGTTAACCGGGTCTCTGGGGCCAACGTCCTGACTTTC. The V gene is TRBV9, the J gene TRBJ2-6; D not resolved. This CDR3 has 16 residues. Trimming removed 2 bases at V and 0 bases at J, with 9 bases between. Per germline, CDR1 SGDLS and CDR2 YYNGEE. Based on the CDR3 plus reference TRBV9 and TRBJ2-6, the full variable domain is DSGVTQTPKHLITATGQRVTLRCSPRSGDLSVYWYQQSLDQGLQFLIQYYNGEERAKGNILERFSAQQFPDLHSELNLSSLELGDSALYFCASSVNRVSGANVLTFGAGSRLTVL.

The V gene is TRBV5-6, the J gene TRBJ2-1, with unresolved D. Germline CDR1 is SGHDT and CDR2 is YYEEEE. Trimming took 0 bases from V and 7 from J, leaving 11 bases between them. This CDR3 comprises 14 residues. In DNA, the CDR3 is TGTGCCAGCAGCTTGGTTGTTTCGTTTAATGAGCAGTTCTTC. Encoded protein: CASSLVVSFNEQFF.

A word on this clone: Other DNA variants within this sample encode the same CDR3. V is TRBV7-9 and J is TRBJ2-7; 9 nucleotides agree with TRBD1. In germline, CDR1 is SEHNR, CDR2 FQNEAQ (reference sequence). V was clipped by 1 base and J by 3 bases; unmatched bases: 1. The CDR3 is 14 residues long. Here the CDR3 DNA reads TGTGCCAGCAGCTTAGGGACAGGGGTCTACGAGCAGTACTTC. It yields the protein CASSLGTGVYEQYF.

V is TRBV29-1 and J is TRBJ2-5; maybe TRBD1 (5 bases). V lost 3 bases to trimming and J lost 4 bases, with 6 bases between them. Germline V gene data show CDR1 as SQVTM and CDR2 as ANQGSEA. This CDR3 comprises 11 residues. The CDR3 coding sequence is TGCAGCGTTGACCAGGGAGAGACCCAGTACTTC. It specifies CSVDQGETQYF.

This rearrangement joins TRBV5-6 to TRBJ1-2, with D possibly being TRBD1 (6 bases). The CDR3 totals 15 residues. V was pared by 4 bases and J by 1 base, with 14 bases between. CDR1 is SGHDT, CDR2 YYEEEE, per germline. The CDR3 spells CASSLGQIFNYGYTF. The CDR3, as DNA: TGTGCCAGCAGCCTAGGACAGATTTTTAACTATGGCTACACCTTC.

This rearrangement joins TRBV19 to TRBJ2-2; 11 bases fit TRBD2. The CDR3 extends over 19 amino acids. V was clipped by 7 bases and J by 6 bases; unmatched bases: 19. Per the germline V gene, CDR1 is LNHDA and CDR2 is SQIVND (reference sequence). The DNA of the CDR3 is TGTGCCAGTACCTCAAAGGTGCTAGCGGGAGGTCCGGGCGCCGGGGAGCTGTTTTTT. As protein: CASTSKVLAGGPGAGELFF.

The chain has TRBV5-1 and TRBJ1-1; the D gene is possibly TRBD1 (6 bases). There are 15 residues in the CDR3. Germline CDR1 is SGHRS and CDR2 is YFSETQ. The ends were cut back, 0 bases at V and 6 bases at J, with 15 bases in the middle. The CDR3 here is CASSLAQGMGAEAFF. CDR3 in DNA: TGCGCCAGCAGCTTGGCTCAGGGGATGGGGGCTGAAGCTTTCTTT.